One sample yielded the 15 T cell receptor beta chains listed below, sequenced in a study of OX40 agonist ivuxolimab in advanced cancers. Assay: immunoSEQ multiplex PCR; the TCRdb copy retains only in-frame clones and omits some. The table records around 100,000 clones, 93% of them present only once. The sequenced sample was CD4+ or CD8+ T cells sorted from blood, obtained in a trial of the OX40 agonist ivuxolimab. All receptors come from an adult with an advanced solid tumor such as melanoma, head and neck, liver or kidney cancer.

This clone was seen only once. This chain connects TRBV7-3 to TRBJ2-1, with D tentatively TRBD2 (6 bases). The CDR3 is made up of 14 amino acids. CDR1 is SGHTA, CDR2 FQGTGA, per germline. Trimming pared 5 bases from V and 4 bases from J, leaving 12 bases between. CDR3 amino acids: CASSDSGNYNEQFF. In nucleotides, the CDR3 is TGTGCCAGCAGCGATAGCGGAAATTACAATGAGCAGTTCTTC.

The rearrangement joins TRBV19 to TRBJ1-6; 8 bases align to TRBD1. The V gene's germline CDR1 is LNHDA and CDR2 SQIVND (reference sequence). The ends lost 6 bases at V and 7 bases at J; junction bases unmatched: 8. The CDR3 is made up of 15 amino acids. The CDR3: CASRNGQGKNSPLHF. CDR3 DNA sequence: TGTGCCAGTAGGAACGGACAGGGCAAAAATTCACCCCTCCACTTT. The full variable domain, with the rest looked up from reference TRBV19 and TRBJ1-6, is DGGITQSPKYLFRKEGQNVTLSCEQNLNHDAMYWYRQDPGQGLRLIYYSQIVNDFQKGDIAEGYSVSREKKESFPLTVTSAQKNPTAFYLCASRNGQGKNSPLHFGNGTRLTVT.

This chain uses TRBV5-6 with TRBJ1-1; D uncertain. Deletions cut 2 bases from V and 5 bases from J, with 19 bases between. CDR1 is SGHDT, CDR2 YYEEEE, per germline. The CDR3 is 16 amino acids. The chain's CDR3 is CASSFNLGRVGTEAFF. In DNA, the CDR3 is TGTGCCAGCAGCTTTAACCTAGGACGGGTCGGGACTGAAGCTTTCTTT.

The chain has TRBV9 and TRBJ2-3, with 9 bases identical to TRBD1. V shed 1 base and J 1 base; nucleotides not matched to a gene: 7. Germline lookup yields CDR1 SGDLS and CDR2 YYNGEE. CDR3 size: 17 residues. The DNA of the CDR3 is TGTGCCAGCAGCGTAAACCCCAGGACAGGGGGCACAGATACGCAGTATTTT. It yields the protein CASSVNPRTGGTDTQYF.

The V call is TRBV6-6, the J call TRBJ2-7; possibly TRBD2 for D (5 bases). CDR3 length: 15 amino acids. The V gene's germline CDR1 is MNHNY and CDR2 SVGAGI (reference sequence). The ends were cut back, 6 bases at V and 7 bases at J, with 22 bases in the middle. CDR3 nucleotide sequence: TGTGCCAGCAGGACTTACGAGGGTGTGGGCTCGGAGCAGTACGTC. Residues: CASRTYEGVGSEQYV.

A few counts support this clone. The chain links TRBV30 to TRBJ1-1, with D possibly matching TRBD1 (5 bases). The V end lost 4 bases, the J end lost 5 bases, and 11 bases lay between the germline ends. CDR1 is GTSNPN and CDR2 is SVGIG in the germline V gene (reference sequence). The CDR3 spans 12 residues. Written as DNA, the CDR3 is TGTGCCTGGAATAAGGGGCGGACTGAAGCTTTCTTT. It encodes CAWNKGRTEAFF.

V usage is TRBV6-6 and J usage is TRBJ1-5; D uncertain. Germline values: CDR1 MNHNY, CDR2 SVGAGI (reference sequence). The CDR3 runs to 12 residues. V was shortened by 4 bases and J by 9 bases, with 10 bases between the two germline ends. The DNA of the CDR3 is TGTGCCAGCAGTTCCCCACGGGGGCCCCAGCATTTT. It yields the protein CASSSPRGPQHF.

The gene calls are TRBV28 and TRBJ2-7; no reliable D call. V was cut by 3 bases and J by 0 bases, with 15 bases left in between. There are 16 residues in the CDR3. In germline, CDR1 is MDHEN, CDR2 SYDVKM. CDR3: CASSFIGSEISYEQYF. The CDR3 nucleotides are TGTGCCAGCAGTTTTATAGGGTCCGAAATCTCCTACGAGCAGTACTTC.

The chain links TRBV6-6 to TRBJ2-5; TRBD1 matches at 7 bases. V dropped 6 bases and J dropped 3; count of bases not matched to a gene: 4. The germline V gene has CDR1 MNHNY and CDR2 SVGAGI (reference sequence). This CDR3 comprises 13 residues. In nucleotides, the CDR3 is TGTGCCAGCAGAGGGACAGTGGAAGAGACCCAGTACTTC. It is translated as CASRGTVEETQYF.

The chain combines TRBV10-3 with TRBJ1-6; D uncertain. The V end was cut by 3 bases, the J end by 8 bases, with 11 bases between. The length of the CDR3 is 14 residues. Germline V gene data show CDR1 as ENHRY and CDR2 as SYGVKD. In nucleotides, the CDR3 is TGTGCCATCAGTGATTCAAATCGGGATTCACCCCTCCACTTT. As protein: CAISDSNRDSPLHF.

This rearrangement joins TRBV15 to TRBJ1-2; D is unresolved. Germline CDR1 reads LNHNV; CDR2 reads YYDKDF (reference sequence). Trimming pared 1 base from V and 9 bases from J, leaving 18 bases between. The CDR3 runs 15 residues. The CDR3 DNA sequence: TGTGCCACCAGCAGAGGACGAGGTACCGACGGCCGCTACACCTTC. As protein: CATSRGRGTDGRYTF.

V and J are TRBV28 and TRBJ1-6, with TRBD1 as a possible D gene (5 bases). Looked up from germline, CDR1 is MDHEN and CDR2 is SYDVKM. V was cut by 6 bases and J by 3 bases, with 18 bases left in between. This CDR3 has 17 amino acids. The CDR3 bases are TGTGCCAGCAGCAACCCTACCGACAGAATCTATAATTCACCCCTCCACTTT. It yields the protein CASSNPTDRIYNSPLHF.

The chain employs TRBV7-2 and TRBJ2-2; 7 nucleotides match TRBD2. V lost 0 bases and J lost 6; bases outside the gene matches: 7. From germline, CDR1 is SGHTA and CDR2 FQGNSA. This CDR3 is built from 16 residues. This CDR3 reads CASSLAGGEWAGELFF. CDR3 coding DNA: TGTGCCAGCAGCTTAGCGGGAGGGGAGTGGGCCGGGGAGCTGTTTTTT.

V is TRBV29-1 and J is TRBJ1-1; D possibly corresponds to TRBD1 (6 bases). Trimming took off 4 bases at V and 2 bases at J, with 17 bases between the two ends. The CDR3 consists of 15 residues. Germline assignment: CDR1 SQVTM and CDR2 ANQGSEA. CDR3 sequence: CSVAPNREFNTEAFF. As DNA, the CDR3 is TGCAGCGTTGCTCCGAACAGGGAATTCAACACTGAAGCTTTCTTT.

The chain carries TRBV5-4 and TRBJ2-3; 12 nucleotides align to TRBD1. The junction had 6 bases not matched to a gene; V was cut back by 5 bases and J by 5 bases. The CDR3 totals 15 residues. Germline V gene sequence: CDR1 SGHNT, CDR2 YYREEE (reference sequence). CDR3 sequence: CASRVGQGAEDTQYF. The CDR3 region has the DNA TGTGCCAGCAGAGTGGGACAGGGGGCGGAAGATACGCAGTATTTT.